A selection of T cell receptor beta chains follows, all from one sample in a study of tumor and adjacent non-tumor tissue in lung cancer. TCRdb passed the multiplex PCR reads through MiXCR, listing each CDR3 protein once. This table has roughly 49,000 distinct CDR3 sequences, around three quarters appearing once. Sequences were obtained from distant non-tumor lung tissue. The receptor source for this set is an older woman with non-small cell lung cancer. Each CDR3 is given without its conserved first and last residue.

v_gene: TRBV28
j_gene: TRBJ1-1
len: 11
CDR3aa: ASSTGRNTEAF

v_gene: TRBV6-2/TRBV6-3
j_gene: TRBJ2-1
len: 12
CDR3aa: ASSSGRAYYEQF

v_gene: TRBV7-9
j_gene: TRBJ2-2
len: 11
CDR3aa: ASRLTASGELF

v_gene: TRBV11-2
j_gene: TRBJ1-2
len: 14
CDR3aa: ARSPKWGTRVYGYT

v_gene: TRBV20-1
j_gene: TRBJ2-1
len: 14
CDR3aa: SARSGTTQIYNGQF

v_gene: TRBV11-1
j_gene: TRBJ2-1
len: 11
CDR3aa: ANSLATVREQS

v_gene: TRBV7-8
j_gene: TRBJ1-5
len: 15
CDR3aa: ASSPMRGVQGNQPQH

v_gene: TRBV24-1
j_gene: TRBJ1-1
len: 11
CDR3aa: STRRGRDTEAF

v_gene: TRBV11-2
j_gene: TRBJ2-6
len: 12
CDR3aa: ASSPLSGANVLT

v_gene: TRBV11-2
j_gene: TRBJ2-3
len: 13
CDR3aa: TSSFDLGGGDTQY

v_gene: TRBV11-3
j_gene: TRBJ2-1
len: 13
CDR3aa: ASSLAGVLANEQF

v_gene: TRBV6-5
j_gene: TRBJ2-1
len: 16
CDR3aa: ASRYAPPGLGTHNEQF

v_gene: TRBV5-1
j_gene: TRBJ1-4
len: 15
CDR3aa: ASSFTPDSTTNEKLL

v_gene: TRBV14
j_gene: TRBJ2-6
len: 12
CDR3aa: ASSQGSGANILT

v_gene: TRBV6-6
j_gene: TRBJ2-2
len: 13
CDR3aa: TSSPGTRDTGELF

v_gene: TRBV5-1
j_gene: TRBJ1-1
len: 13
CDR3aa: ASSQRTGGGSEAF

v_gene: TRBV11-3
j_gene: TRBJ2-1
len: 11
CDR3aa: ASSRGVADERF

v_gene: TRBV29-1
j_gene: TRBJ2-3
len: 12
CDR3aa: SAPGTRYTDTRY

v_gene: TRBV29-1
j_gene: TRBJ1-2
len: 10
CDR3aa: SGRGSINGYI

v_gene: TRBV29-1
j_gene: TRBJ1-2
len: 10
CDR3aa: SVGQGARGYT

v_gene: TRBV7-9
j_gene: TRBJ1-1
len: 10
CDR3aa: ASSSDIPEAF

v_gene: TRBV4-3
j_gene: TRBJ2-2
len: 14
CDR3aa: ASSQGPAGNTGELF

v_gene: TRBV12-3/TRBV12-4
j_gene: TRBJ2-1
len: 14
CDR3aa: ASGLFKWESYKEQF

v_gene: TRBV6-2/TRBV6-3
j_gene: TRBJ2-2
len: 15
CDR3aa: ASSYTQQRANILELF

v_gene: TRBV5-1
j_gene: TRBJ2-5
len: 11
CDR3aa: TSSQGREETQY

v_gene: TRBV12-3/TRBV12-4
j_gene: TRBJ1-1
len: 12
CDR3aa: ASSKTGPNTEAF

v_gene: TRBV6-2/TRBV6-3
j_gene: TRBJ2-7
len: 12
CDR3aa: ASRGVGQGGEQY

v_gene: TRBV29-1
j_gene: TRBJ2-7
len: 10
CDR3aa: SAGGEINEQY